One T cell receptor (beta chain) is described in this entry. These data originate in a study of blood T cell repertoires in COVID-19. About the research overall: The United States, Italy and Spain provided the acute and convalescent COVID-19 samples. Sample material is recorded as cDNA or gDNA derived from T cells, B-cell-depleted T cells, or PBMCs.

Germline V gene data show CDR1 as SGHRS and CDR2 as YFSETQ. Trimming took 4 bases from V and 0 from J, leaving 23 bases between them. The CDR3 runs to 18 residues. The repertoire was sequenced with immunoSEQ multiplex PCR; TCRdb's copy has only in-frame clones and lacks some. In the table there are 310,000 or so clones, 88% of which are singletons. Enrolled during active infection, Seattle patients were then followed longitudinally. Sequenced input: peripheral blood. The V gene is TRBV5-1, the J gene TRBJ2-7; D may be TRBD1 (6 bases). The origin of this receptor is a woman aged 25 to 39 with COVID-19, enrolled during active disease. The CDR3 region has the DNA TGCGCCAGCAGCGAACGTAATACAGGGCACAGGGCCTCCTACGAGCAGTACTTC. This gives the protein CASSERNTGHRASYEQYF.